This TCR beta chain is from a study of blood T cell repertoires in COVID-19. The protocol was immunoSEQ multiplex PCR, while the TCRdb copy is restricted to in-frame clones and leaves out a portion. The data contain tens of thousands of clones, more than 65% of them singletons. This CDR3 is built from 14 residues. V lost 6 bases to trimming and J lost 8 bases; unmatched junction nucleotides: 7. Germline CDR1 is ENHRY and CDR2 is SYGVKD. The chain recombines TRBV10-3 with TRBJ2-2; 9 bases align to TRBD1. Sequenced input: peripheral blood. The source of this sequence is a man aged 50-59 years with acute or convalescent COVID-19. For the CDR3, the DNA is TGTGCCATCAGCCTACAGGGGGCAGCGGGGGAGCTGTTTTTT. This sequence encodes CAISLQGAAGELFF.